The entry below describes one TCR beta chain. The sample originates from a study of blood T cell repertoires in COVID-19. The overall study: Recovered status in Cohort 3 required two negative PCRs, clearance, or symptom resolution. Sites in the United States, Italy and Spain provided acute and convalescent COVID-19 samples.

Measured with immunoSEQ multiplex PCR; TCRdb has only the in-frame clones, and not every one. The sample holds 250,000 to 350,000 clones; approximately 90% are singletons and the top ten take around 2%. Membership in each cohort depended on participant-reported clinical history. The V segment lost 2 bases and the J segment 4 bases; nucleotides outside the gene matches: 7. The germline V gene encodes CDR1 MNHNY and CDR2 SVGAGI (reference sequence). This CDR3 is 15 amino acids long. What was sequenced was PBMCs or T cells enriched from blood (not recorded which). The sequence derives from a woman aged 55-75 years in a cohort exposed to, infected with or recovered from COVID-19 (not recorded which). J is TRBJ2-7 and V is TRBV6-6; 8 bases fit TRBD1. CDR3 nucleotides: TGTGCCAGCAGTTACCAGAGGACAGGGTCATACGAGCAGTACTTC. This codes for CASSYQRTGSYEQYF.